The 29 T cell receptor beta chains below were found in one sample sequenced in a study of sequential checkpoint blockade in melanoma. Repertoires were generated with immunoSEQ multiplex PCR, while TCRdb's copy carries only in-frame clones and drops some. The sample yields 3,000 or so clones, around a fifth seen once. Treatment meaning: randomized to nivolumab then ipilimumab (arm A) or the reverse (arm B). Source: tumor tissue (inferred from file names), taken from a patient given nivolumab and ipilimumab in sequence. These receptors were taken from a human donor with melanoma.

The rearrangement uses TRBV28 and TRBJ2-3; tentative D call: TRBD2 (5 bases). V lost 4 bases, J lost 1 base, and 15 bases lay in between. The CDR3 has 16 residues. In germline, CDR1 is MDHEN, CDR2 SYDVKM. The CDR3 loop is CASSSPQGSGTDTQYF. The CDR3 DNA is TGTGCCAGCAGTTCCCCCCAAGGTAGCGGCACAGATACGCAGTATTTT.

This clone was counted between two and nine times. The chain joins TRBV9 to TRBJ2-7; 7 nucleotides agree with TRBD1. Germline loops: CDR1 SGDLS, CDR2 YYNGEE. The junction had 2 bases not matched to a gene; V was cut back by 3 bases and J by 2 bases. The CDR3 extends over 13 amino acids. CDR3 nucleotides: TGTGCCAGCAGCGAACAGGGGACCTACGAGCAGTACTTC. Translating gives CASSEQGTYEQYF.

This clone was seen many times. This chain uses TRBV7-2 with TRBJ2-5, with 12 positions matching TRBD2. CDR1 and CDR2 from the germline V gene are SGHTA and FQGNSA. The length of the CDR3 is 13 residues. Losses at the gene ends were 6 bases for V and 7 bases for J; bases not matched to a gene: 3. The CDR3 sequence is CASRLAGGGTQYF. The CDR3 bases are TGTGCCAGCAGACTAGCGGGGGGTGGGACCCAGTACTTC.

This clone is labeled medium-sized. The J gene is TRBJ2-5, the V gene TRBV11-3, with D perhaps being TRBD1 or TRBD2 (7 bases each). V was pared by 3 bases and J by 1 base, with 15 bases between. The CDR3 contains 16 residues. Germline values: CDR1 SGHNT, CDR2 YENEEA. CDR3 coding DNA: TGTGCCAGCAGCTTGCAGGGGGGGCTGTCCCAAGAGACCCAGTACTTC. It yields the protein CASSLQGGLSQETQYF.

The chain links TRBV10-2 to TRBJ2-3, with TRBD2 as a possible D gene (6 bases). Germline loops: CDR1 WSHSY, CDR2 SAAADI. V was pared by 8 bases and J by 1 base, with 16 bases between. The CDR3 runs to 15 residues. CDR3 protein: CASRDGGSRTDTQYF. The CDR3 nucleotides are TGCGCCAGCCGCGACGGGGGTTCCCGCACAGATACGCAGTATTTT.

There are many counts of this clone. The V and J genes are TRBV11-3 and TRBJ2-1; tentatively, D is TRBD2 (6 bases). The CDR3 length is 14 residues. Deletions cut 7 bases from V and 8 bases from J, with 18 bases between. In germline, CDR1 is SGHNT, CDR2 YENEEA. The CDR3 region has the DNA TGTGCCAGCACCCCTCGGTTGGAGGGCTATGAGCAGTTCTTC. Translation: CASTPRLEGYEQFF.

This clone qualifies as medium-sized. The V call is TRBV11-3, the J call TRBJ2-2; D not certain. Germline lookup yields CDR1 SGHNT and CDR2 YENEEA. This CDR3 is 15 amino acids long. Trimming left V 2 bases short and J 6 bases short, with 13 bases between. This CDR3 is CASSLRGIGAGELFF. DNA of the CDR3: TGTGCCAGCAGCTTAAGAGGAATTGGAGCCGGGGAGCTGTTTTTT.

The J gene is TRBJ1-5, the V gene TRBV18; D ambiguous. The CDR3 is made up of 14 amino acids. Trimming cost V 6 bases and J 8 bases, with 17 bases left between them. Germline values: CDR1 KGHSH, CDR2 LQKENI. The CDR3 DNA reads as TGTGCCAGCTCCTCAGTTGGACTTGGAGAGCCCCAGCATTTT. Residues: CASSSVGLGEPQHF.

Ten or more counts support this clone. V usage is TRBV11-3 and J usage is TRBJ1-1, with D possibly matching TRBD1 (5 bases). This CDR3 contains 14 residues. V was shortened by 5 bases and J by 0 bases, with 10 bases between the two germline ends. Per germline, CDR1 SGHNT and CDR2 YENEEA. The CDR3 loop is CASSHGGMNTEAFF. The CDR3 coding sequence is TGTGCCAGCAGCCATGGGGGAATGAACACTGAAGCTTTCTTT.

This clone has a single count. The V gene is TRBV23-1, the J gene TRBJ2-3; TRBD2 matches 7 bases. TRBV23-1 is an ORF for which the function is uncertain. V was pared by 0 bases and J by 4 bases, with 22 bases of the junction left unmatched. The CDR3 spans 21 residues. CDR3 nucleotide sequence: TGCGCCAGCAGTCAATCTTACACGGAGAGTGAGGCGGGAGTAAAATCAGATACGCAGTATTTT. It encodes CASSQSYTESEAGVKSDTQYF.

This clone is judged medium-sized. The V call is TRBV6-8, the J call TRBJ1-1, with unresolved D. V gave up 0 bases and J gave up 3 bases, with 11 bases separating them. Germline assignment: CDR1 MNHGY and CDR2 SAAAGT. This CDR3 has 15 amino acids. The CDR3, as DNA: TGTGCCAGCAGTTACTCTCGAAACGGGGACACTGAAGCTTTCTTT. It is translated as CASSYSRNGDTEAFF.

This clone was seen ten or more times. CDR3 nucleotides: TGTGCCAGCAGCTTAGGTGCGGGCCTTAACTATGGCTACACCTTC. Translation: CASSLGAGLNYGYTF. The chain recombines TRBV11-3 with TRBJ1-2; D gene ambiguous. The CDR3 runs 15 residues. CDR1 is SGHNT, CDR2 YENEEA, per germline. V dropped 1 base and J dropped 1 base, with 10 bases sitting between them.

The chain links TRBV12-5 to TRBJ2-3, with TRBD1 matching 8 bases. This CDR3 contains 15 residues. J was trimmed by 2 bases and V by 6 bases; bases with no gene match: 7. CDR1 and CDR2 (germline): LGHNT, FRNRAP. The CDR3 coding sequence is TGTGCTAGTGGCCCTGACAGGGGATACACAGATACGCAGTATTTT. It specifies CASGPDRGYTDTQYF.

This clone occurred a few times. V gene TRBV11-3 combines with J gene TRBJ2-3, with TRBD2 matching 11 bases. The CDR3 contains 17 residues. V was pared by 8 bases and J by 4 bases, with 14 bases of the junction left unmatched. Germline CDR1 reads SGHNT; CDR2 reads YENEEA. The CDR3 DNA reads as TGTGCCAGCCTCAGCTTTCTCACTAGCGGGAGTGCAGATACGCAGTATTTT. It encodes CASLSFLTSGSADTQYF.

There are a few counts of this clone. V is TRBV27 and J is TRBJ2-6, with D uncertain. This CDR3 has 15 amino acids. Per the germline V gene, CDR1 is MNHEY and CDR2 is SMNVEV (reference sequence). The germline V and J ends were trimmed by 1 base and 4 bases, with 8 bases remaining between them. The CDR3 sequence: CASSLYYPGANVLTF. In nucleotides, the CDR3 is TGTGCCAGCAGTTTATACTATCCAGGGGCCAACGTCCTGACTTTC.

This clone has a single count. The chain recombines TRBV19 with TRBJ2-7; D is tentatively TRBD1 or TRBD2 (6 bases each). The CDR3 runs 19 residues. V lost 5 bases to trimming and J lost 0 bases, with 26 bases between them. Germline V gene data show CDR1 as LNHDA and CDR2 as SQIVND (reference sequence). This CDR3 is CASSPQGLLARSNSYEQYF. CDR3 in DNA: TGTGCCAGTAGTCCTCAGGGGCTCCTAGCGCGCAGTAACTCCTACGAGCAGTACTTC.

This clone was found a few times. The V and J genes are TRBV28 and TRBJ1-5; TRBD1 agrees at 8 bases. This CDR3 contains 15 residues. J was trimmed by 6 bases and V by 5 bases; bases with no gene match: 9. CDR1 is MDHEN and CDR2 is SYDVKM in the germline V gene. The CDR3 region is CASSLNSGGTQPQHF. The CDR3 DNA sequence: TGTGCCAGCAGTCTCAACTCAGGGGGCACTCAGCCCCAGCATTTT.

This clone ranks as medium-sized. V gene TRBV6-8 combines with J gene TRBJ1-3; 10 nucleotides align to TRBD1. This CDR3 contains 15 residues. V shed 6 bases, J shed 4 bases, and the junction held 6 bases outside the gene matches. Germline V gene sequence: CDR1 MNHGY, CDR2 SAAAGT. DNA for the CDR3: TGTGCCAGCAGGACGACAGGGGGCAGCGGAAACACCATATATTTT. It encodes CASRTTGGSGNTIYF.

The chain employs TRBV14 and TRBJ2-3, with D hard to call. Germline CDR1 and CDR2: SGHDN and FVKESK. CDR3 length: 12 residues. The V and J ends lost 4 bases and 7 bases respectively, with 9 bases between them. CDR3 sequence: CASSPTQNTQYF. CDR3 DNA: TGTGCCAGCAGCCCGACTCAAAATACGCAGTATTTT.

The table lists this clone with a few counts. V gene TRBV5-1 combines with J gene TRBJ2-1, with TRBD2 matching 7 bases. V lost 4 bases to trimming and J lost 0 bases; unmatched junction nucleotides: 10. Germline loops: CDR1 SGHRS, CDR2 YFSETQ. CDR3 length equals 17 residues. CDR3 sequence: CASSPSIAGSSYNEQFF. The CDR3 DNA is TGCGCCAGCAGCCCGTCCATAGCGGGTAGCTCCTACAATGAGCAGTTCTTC.

This clone was counted at least ten times. The genes are TRBV11-3 and TRBJ2-3; 13 bases map to TRBD2. V shed 4 bases, J shed 6 bases, and the junction held 7 bases outside the gene matches. Germline assignment: CDR1 SGHNT and CDR2 YENEEA. CDR3 size: 16 residues. This CDR3 reads CASSSRLAGGLDTQYF. CDR3 sequence (DNA): TGTGCCAGCAGCTCCCGACTAGCGGGGGGACTTGATACGCAGTATTTT. The entire variable domain, with the rest obtained from reference TRBV11-3 and TRBJ2-3, is as follows: EAGVVQSPRYKIIEKKQPVAFWCNPISGHNTLYWYLQNLGQGPELLIRYENEEAVDDSQLPKDRFSAERLKGVDSTLKIQPAELGDSAVYLCASSSRLAGGLDTQYFGPGTRLTVL.

CDR3 in amino acids: CASSQTTNQPQHF. The CDR3 bases are TGTGCCAGTAGTCAGACAACAAATCAGCCCCAGCATTTT. The chain carries TRBV19 and TRBJ1-5; no definite D call. Germline-derived CDR1 and CDR2 are LNHDA and SQIVND (reference sequence). This CDR3 has 13 residues. V gave up 5 bases and J gave up 4 bases, with 9 bases separating them.

This clone was seen repeatedly, ten times or more. The chain links TRBV9 to TRBJ1-5, with 9 bases aligning to TRBD1. The germline gives CDR1 SGDLS, CDR2 YYNGEE. The CDR3 is made up of 16 amino acids. V was clipped by 7 bases and J by 6 bases; unmatched bases: 14. CDR3 protein: CASRGGQGLQGQPQHF. The CDR3 bases are TGTGCCAGCCGAGGTGGACAGGGGCTTCAAGGTCAGCCCCAGCATTTT.

The sample holds a few counts of this clone. The rearrangement links TRBV6-8 to TRBJ2-1; 8 positions match TRBD2. This CDR3 has 15 amino acids. The V gene's germline CDR1 is MNHGY and CDR2 SAAAGT. V dropped 7 bases and J dropped 0; count of bases not matched to a gene: 5. CDR3 amino acids: CASMLAGSSYNEQFF. For the CDR3, the DNA is TGTGCCAGCATGTTAGCGGGGAGCTCCTACAATGAGCAGTTCTTC.

V usage is TRBV28 and J usage is TRBJ1-1; 10 bases align to TRBD1. This CDR3 spans 15 amino acids. V trimming: 10 bases; J trimming: 3 bases; junction bases outside the gene matches: 11. Germline V gene data show CDR1 as MDHEN and CDR2 as SYDVKM. CDR3 sequence (DNA): TGTGCCACCCAAACCGGACAGGGGGGCTACACTGAAGCTTTCTTT. Its protein is CATQTGQGGYTEAFF.

This clone appeared a few times. The rearrangement uses TRBV30 and TRBJ1-1; 8 bases are shared with TRBD1. The CDR3 consists of 12 residues. V gave up 6 bases and J gave up 6 bases; unmatched junction bases: 6. CDR1 is GTSNPN, CDR2 SVGIG, per germline (reference sequence). The CDR3 loop is CACMTGAPEAFF. The CDR3 bases are TGTGCCTGTATGACAGGGGCGCCTGAAGCTTTCTTT. Combining the CDR3 with reference TRBV30 and TRBJ1-1 gives the whole variable domain SQTIHQWPATLVQPVGSPLSLECTVEGTSNPNLYWYRQAAGRGLQLLFYSVGIGQISSEVPQNLSASRPQDRQFILSSKKLLLSDSGFYLCACMTGAPEAFFGQGTRLTVV.

This clone has a count of ten or more. This rearrangement joins TRBV11-3 to TRBJ2-5; possible D gene TRBD1, 7 bases. Germline V lookup: CDR1 SGHNT, CDR2 YENEEA. The CDR3 consists of 17 residues. V was cut by 3 bases and J by 4 bases, with 21 bases left in between. CDR3 residues: CASSFGSGGGGSETQYF. CDR3 nucleotides: TGTGCCAGCAGCTTTGGGTCAGGAGGGGGCGGCTCAGAGACCCAGTACTTC.

The chain couples TRBV30 to TRBJ2-5, with D perhaps matching TRBD1 or TRBD2 (6 bases each). The CDR3 runs 13 residues. Germline V gene lookup returns CDR1 GTSNPN and CDR2 SVGIG (reference sequence). Trimming left V 1 base short and J 5 bases short, with 11 bases between. CDR3 nucleotide sequence: TGTGCCTGGAGTGCCGACGGGGGCGAGACCCAGTACTTC. The encoded protein is CAWSADGGETQYF.

This sequence joins TRBV29-1 and TRBJ1-1; 7 nucleotides line up with TRBD1. The germline V gene has CDR1 SQVTM and CDR2 ANQGSEA. The CDR3 runs 14 residues. Unmatched junction bases numbered 5, after V lost 4 bases and J lost 0 bases. CDR3 sequence (DNA): TGCAGCGTTGCACGGGACAGCATGAACACTGAAGCTTTCTTT. Protein sequence: CSVARDSMNTEAFF.